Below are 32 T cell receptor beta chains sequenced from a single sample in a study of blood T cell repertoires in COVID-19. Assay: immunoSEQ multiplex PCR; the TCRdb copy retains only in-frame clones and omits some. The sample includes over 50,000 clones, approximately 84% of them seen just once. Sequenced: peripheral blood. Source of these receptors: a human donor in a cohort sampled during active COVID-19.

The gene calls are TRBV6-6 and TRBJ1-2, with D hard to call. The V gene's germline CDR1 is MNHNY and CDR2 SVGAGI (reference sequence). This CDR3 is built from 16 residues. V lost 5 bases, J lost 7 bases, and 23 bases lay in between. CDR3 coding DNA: TGTGCCAGCAGTCCCCTCAATTTGTACGGGTATAGTGGCTACACCTTC. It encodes CASSPLNLYGYSGYTF.

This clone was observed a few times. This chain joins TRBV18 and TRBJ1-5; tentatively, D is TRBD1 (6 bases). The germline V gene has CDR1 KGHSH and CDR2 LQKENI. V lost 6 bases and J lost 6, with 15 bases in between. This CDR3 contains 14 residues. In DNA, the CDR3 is TGTGCCAGCTCTCCTCAGGGGCTCGGTCAGCCCCAGCATTTT. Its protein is CASSPQGLGQPQHF.

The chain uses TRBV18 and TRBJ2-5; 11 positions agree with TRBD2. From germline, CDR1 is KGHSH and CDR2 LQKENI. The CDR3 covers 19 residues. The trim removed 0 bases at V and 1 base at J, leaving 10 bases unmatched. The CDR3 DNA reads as TGTGCCAGCTCACCACCGAAGGCTAGCGGGGGGAATACCCAAGAGACCCAGTACTTC. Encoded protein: CASSPPKASGGNTQETQYF.

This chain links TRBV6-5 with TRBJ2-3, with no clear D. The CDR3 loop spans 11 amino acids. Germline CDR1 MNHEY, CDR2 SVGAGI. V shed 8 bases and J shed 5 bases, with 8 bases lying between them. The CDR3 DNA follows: TGTGCCAGCCAAGACAAAGATACGCAGTATTTT. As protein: CASQDKDTQYF.

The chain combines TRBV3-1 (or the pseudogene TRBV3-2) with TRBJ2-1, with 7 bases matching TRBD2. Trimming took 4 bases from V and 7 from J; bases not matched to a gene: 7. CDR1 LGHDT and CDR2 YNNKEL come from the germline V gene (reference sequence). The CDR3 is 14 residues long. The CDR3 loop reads CASSLFGTKNEQFF. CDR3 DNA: TGTGCCAGCAGCCTTTTTGGGACTAAAAATGAGCAGTTCTTC.

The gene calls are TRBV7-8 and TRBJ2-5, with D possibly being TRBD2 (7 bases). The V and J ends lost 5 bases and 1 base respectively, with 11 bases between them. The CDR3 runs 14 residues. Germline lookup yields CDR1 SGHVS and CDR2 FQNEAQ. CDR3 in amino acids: CASSRRGLQETQYF. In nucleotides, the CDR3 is TGTGCCAGCAGCCGGCGGGGGCTCCAAGAGACCCAGTACTTC.

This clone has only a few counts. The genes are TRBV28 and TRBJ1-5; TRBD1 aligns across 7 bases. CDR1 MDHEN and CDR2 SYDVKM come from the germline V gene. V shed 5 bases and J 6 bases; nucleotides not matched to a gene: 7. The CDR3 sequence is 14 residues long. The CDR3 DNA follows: TGTGCCAGCAGTCGGGCAGGGGGAGCTCAGCCCCAGCATTTT. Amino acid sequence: CASSRAGGAQPQHF.

The CDR3 is CASSTGMGPYGYTF. In nucleotides, the CDR3 is TGTGCCAGTAGTACCGGGATGGGCCCCTATGGCTACACCTTC. The V gene is TRBV19, the J gene TRBJ1-2; no clear D. V lost 4 bases and J 4 bases, leaving 13 bases between the germline ends. CDR3 length: 14 amino acids. Germline loops: CDR1 LNHDA, CDR2 SQIVND (reference sequence). The whole variable domain, filled in from reference TRBV19 and TRBJ1-2, reads DGGITQSPKYLFRKEGQNVTLSCEQNLNHDAMYWYRQDPGQGLRLIYYSQIVNDFQKGDIAEGYSVSREKKESFPLTVTSAQKNPTAFYLCASSTGMGPYGYTFGSGTRLTVV.

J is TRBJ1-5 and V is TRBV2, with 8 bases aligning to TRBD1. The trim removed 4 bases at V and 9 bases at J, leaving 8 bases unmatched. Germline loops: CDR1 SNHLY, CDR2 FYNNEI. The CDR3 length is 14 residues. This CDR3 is CASSVRTGSRPQHF. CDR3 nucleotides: TGTGCCAGCAGTGTCCGGACAGGGAGCAGGCCCCAGCATTTT. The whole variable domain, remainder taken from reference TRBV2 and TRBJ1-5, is EPEVTQTPSHQVTQMGQEVILRCVPISNHLYFYWYRQILGQKVEFLVSFYNNEISEKSEIFDDQFSVERPDGSNFTLKIRSTKLEDSAMYFCASSVRTGSRPQHFGDGTRLSIL.

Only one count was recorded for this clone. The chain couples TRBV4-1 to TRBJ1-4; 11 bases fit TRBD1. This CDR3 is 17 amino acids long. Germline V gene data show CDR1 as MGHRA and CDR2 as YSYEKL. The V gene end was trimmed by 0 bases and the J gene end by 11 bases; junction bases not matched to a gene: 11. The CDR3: CASSQDAGQGAVYKLFF. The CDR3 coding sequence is TGCGCCAGCAGCCAAGATGCCGGACAGGGGGCTGTATATAAACTGTTTTTT.

As DNA, the CDR3 is TGTGCCACTAACGACAGGGGCGGCTATGGCTACACCTTC. Translating it yields CATNDRGGYGYTF. The V call is TRBV10-3, the J call TRBJ1-2, with TRBD1 matching 8 bases. In germline, CDR1 is ENHRY, CDR2 SYGVKD. Trimming cost V 10 bases and J 4 bases; bases outside gene matches: 8. This CDR3 comprises 13 residues.

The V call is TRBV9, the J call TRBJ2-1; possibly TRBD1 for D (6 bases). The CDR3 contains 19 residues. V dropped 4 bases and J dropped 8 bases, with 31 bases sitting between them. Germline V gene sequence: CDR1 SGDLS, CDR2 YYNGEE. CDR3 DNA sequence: TGTGCCAGCAGCTTAAAGCTCCTCCAGGGGTCCCCTGGGGCAGATGAGCAGTTCTTC. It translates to CASSLKLLQGSPGADEQFF.

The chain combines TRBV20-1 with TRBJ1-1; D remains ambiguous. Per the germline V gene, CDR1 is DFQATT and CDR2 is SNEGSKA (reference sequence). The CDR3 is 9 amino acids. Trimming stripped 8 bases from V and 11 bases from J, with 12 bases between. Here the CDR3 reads CSPSPRAFF. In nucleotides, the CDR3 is TGCAGTCCCTCCCCGAGGGCTTTCTTT.

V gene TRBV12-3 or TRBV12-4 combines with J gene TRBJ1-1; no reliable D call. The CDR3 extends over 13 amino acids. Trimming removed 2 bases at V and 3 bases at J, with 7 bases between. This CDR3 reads CASSLSVYTEAFF. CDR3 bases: TGTGCCAGCAGTTTATCAGTATACACTGAAGCTTTCTTT.

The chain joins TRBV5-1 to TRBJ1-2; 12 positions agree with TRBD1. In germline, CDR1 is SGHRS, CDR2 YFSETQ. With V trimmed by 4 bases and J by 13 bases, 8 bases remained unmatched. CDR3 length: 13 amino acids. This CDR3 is CASSGRDRGRSTF. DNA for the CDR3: TGCGCCAGCAGCGGGCGGGACAGGGGGCGAAGCACCTTC.

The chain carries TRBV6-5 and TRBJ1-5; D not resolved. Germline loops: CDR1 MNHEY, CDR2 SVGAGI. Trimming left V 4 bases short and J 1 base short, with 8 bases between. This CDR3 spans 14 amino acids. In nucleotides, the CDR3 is TGTGCCAGCAGTTCCAAACAGAGCAATCAGCCCCAGCATTTT. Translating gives CASSSKQSNQPQHF.

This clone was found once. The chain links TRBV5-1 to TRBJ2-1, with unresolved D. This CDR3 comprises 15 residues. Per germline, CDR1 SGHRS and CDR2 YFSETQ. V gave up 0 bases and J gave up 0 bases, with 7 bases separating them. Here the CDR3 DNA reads TGCGCCAGCAGCTTGGCAAGGAGCTCCTACAATGAGCAGTTCTTC. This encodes CASSLARSSYNEQFF. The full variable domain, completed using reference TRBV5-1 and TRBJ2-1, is KAGVTQTPRYLIKTRGQQVTLSCSPISGHRSVSWYQQTPGQGLQFLFEYFSETQRNKGNFPGRFSGRQFSNSRSEMNVSTLELGDSALYLCASSLARSSYNEQFFGPGTRLTVL.

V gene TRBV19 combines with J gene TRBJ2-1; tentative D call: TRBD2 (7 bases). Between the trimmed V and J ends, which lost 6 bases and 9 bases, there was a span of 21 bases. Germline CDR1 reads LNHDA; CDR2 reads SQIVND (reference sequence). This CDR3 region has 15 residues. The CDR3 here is CASSRRGGPEGEQFF. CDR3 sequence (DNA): TGTGCCAGTAGCCGAAGGGGGGGGCCCGAAGGTGAGCAGTTCTTC.

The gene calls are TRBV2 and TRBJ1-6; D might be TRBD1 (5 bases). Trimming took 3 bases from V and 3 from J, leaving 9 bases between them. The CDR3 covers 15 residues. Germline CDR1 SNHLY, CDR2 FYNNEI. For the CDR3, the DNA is TGTGCCAGCAGTGAGGGTAGGGGCTATAATTCACCCCTCCACTTT. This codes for CASSEGRGYNSPLHF.

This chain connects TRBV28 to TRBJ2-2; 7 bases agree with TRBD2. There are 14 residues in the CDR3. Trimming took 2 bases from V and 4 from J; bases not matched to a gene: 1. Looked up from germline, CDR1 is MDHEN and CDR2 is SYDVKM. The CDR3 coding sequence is TGTGCCAGCAGTTTAACGGGAGGCACCGGGGAGCTGTTTTTT. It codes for CASSLTGGTGELFF.

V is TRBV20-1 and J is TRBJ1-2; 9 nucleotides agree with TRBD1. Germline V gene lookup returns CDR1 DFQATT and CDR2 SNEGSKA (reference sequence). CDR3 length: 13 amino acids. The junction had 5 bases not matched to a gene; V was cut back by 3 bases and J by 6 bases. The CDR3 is CSASWDRADGYTF. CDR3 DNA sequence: TGCAGTGCTAGTTGGGACAGGGCGGATGGCTACACCTTC.

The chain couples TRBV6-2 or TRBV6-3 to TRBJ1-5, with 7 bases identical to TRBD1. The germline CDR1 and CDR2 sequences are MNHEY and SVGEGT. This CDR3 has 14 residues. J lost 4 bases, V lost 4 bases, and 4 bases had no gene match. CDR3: CASSWGDSNQPQHF. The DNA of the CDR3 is TGTGCCAGCAGTTGGGGGGACAGTAATCAGCCCCAGCATTTT.

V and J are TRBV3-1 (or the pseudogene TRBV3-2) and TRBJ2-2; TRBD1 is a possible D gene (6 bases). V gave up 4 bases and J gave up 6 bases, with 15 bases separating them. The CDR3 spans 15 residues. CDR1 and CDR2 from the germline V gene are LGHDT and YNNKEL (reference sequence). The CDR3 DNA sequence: TGTGCCAGCAGCCCACATGAGACAGGAGCCGGGGAGCTGTTTTTT. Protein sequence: CASSPHETGAGELFF.

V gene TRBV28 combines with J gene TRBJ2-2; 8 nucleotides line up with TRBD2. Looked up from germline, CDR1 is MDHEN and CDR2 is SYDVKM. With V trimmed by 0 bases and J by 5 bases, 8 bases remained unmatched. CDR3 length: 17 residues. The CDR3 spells CASSLWESGRGTGELFF. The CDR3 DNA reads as TGTGCCAGCAGTTTATGGGAGAGCGGGAGAGGGACCGGGGAGCTGTTTTTT.

The CDR3 DNA reads TGTGCCAGCAGCTTAGTTGGAACGGGGGGAGCCGAGCAGTACTTC. It translates to CASSLVGTGGAEQYF. The rearrangement joins TRBV7-6 to TRBJ2-7, with 7 bases lining up with TRBD2. Germline assignment: CDR1 SGHVS and CDR2 FNYEAQ. The CDR3 consists of 15 residues. Trimming at V came to 1 base and at J to 6 bases, leaving 9 bases not matched to a gene.

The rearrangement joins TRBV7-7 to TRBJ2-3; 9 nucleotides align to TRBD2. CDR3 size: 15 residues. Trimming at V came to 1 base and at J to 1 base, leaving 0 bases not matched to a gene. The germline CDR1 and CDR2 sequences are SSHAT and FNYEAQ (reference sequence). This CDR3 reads CASSLGLAGTDTQYF. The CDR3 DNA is TGTGCCAGCAGCTTAGGACTAGCGGGCACAGATACGCAGTATTTT.

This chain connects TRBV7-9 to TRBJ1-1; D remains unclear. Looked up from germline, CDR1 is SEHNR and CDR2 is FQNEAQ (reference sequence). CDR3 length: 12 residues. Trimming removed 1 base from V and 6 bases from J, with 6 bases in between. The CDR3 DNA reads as TGTGCCAGCAGCTTAGAAATCTCTGAAGCTTTCTTT. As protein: CASSLEISEAFF. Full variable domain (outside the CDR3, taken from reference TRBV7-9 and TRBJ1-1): DTGVSQNPRHKITKRGQNVTFRCDPISEHNRLYWYRQTLGQGPEFLTYFQNEAQLEKSRLLSDRFSAERPKGSFSTLEIQRTEQGDSAMYLCASSLEISEAFFGQGTRLTVV.

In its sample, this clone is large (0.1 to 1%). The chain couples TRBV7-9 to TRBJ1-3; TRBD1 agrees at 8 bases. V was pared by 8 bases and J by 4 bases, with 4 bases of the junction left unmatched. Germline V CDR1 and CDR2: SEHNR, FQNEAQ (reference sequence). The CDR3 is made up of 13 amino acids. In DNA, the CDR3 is TGTGCCAGCTGGGGGACAGGCGGAAACACCATATATTTT. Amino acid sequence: CASWGTGGNTIYF.

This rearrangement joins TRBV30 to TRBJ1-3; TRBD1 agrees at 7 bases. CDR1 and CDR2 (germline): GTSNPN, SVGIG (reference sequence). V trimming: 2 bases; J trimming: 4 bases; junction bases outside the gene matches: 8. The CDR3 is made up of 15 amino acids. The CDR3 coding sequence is TGTGCCTGGAGTCCAAAGGGGGCGCAAGGAAACACCATATATTTT. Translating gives CAWSPKGAQGNTIYF.

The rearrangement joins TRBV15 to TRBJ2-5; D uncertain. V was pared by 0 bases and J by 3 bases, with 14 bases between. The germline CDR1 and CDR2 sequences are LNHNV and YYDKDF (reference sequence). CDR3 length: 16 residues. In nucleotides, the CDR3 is TGTGCCACCAGCAGAGATACTGTCACCACAGAAGAGACCCAGTACTTC. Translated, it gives CATSRDTVTTEETQYF.

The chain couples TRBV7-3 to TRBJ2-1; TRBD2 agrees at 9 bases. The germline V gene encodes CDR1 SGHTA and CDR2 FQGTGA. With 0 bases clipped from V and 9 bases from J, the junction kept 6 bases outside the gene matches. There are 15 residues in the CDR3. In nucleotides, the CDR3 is TGTGCCAGCAGCTTAACGTACGCTAGCGGGGCTGAGCAGTTCTTC. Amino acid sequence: CASSLTYASGAEQFF. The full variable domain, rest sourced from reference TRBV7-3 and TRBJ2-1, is GAGVSQTPSNKVTEKGKYVELRCDPISGHTALYWYRQSLGQGPEFLIYFQGTGAADDSGLPNDRFFAVRPEGSVSTLKIQRTERGDSAVYLCASSLTYASGAEQFFGPGTRLTVL.

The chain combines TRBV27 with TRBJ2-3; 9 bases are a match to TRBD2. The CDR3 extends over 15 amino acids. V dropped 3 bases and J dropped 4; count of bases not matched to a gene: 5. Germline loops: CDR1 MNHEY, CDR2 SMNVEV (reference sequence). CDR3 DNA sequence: TGTGCCAGCAGTTTCTGGCGGGGGGGCGCAGATACGCAGTATTTT. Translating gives CASSFWRGGADTQYF.